The sequence of this T cell receptor beta chain was determined in a study of blood T cell repertoires in COVID-19. Study information: The United States, Italy and Spain supplied acute and convalescent COVID-19 samples. PBMCs, B-cell-depleted T cells, or T cells were the source of the cDNA or gDNA that made up the material.

Profiled with immunoSEQ multiplex PCR; TCRdb holds only in-frame clones, not every one. The table includes approximately 88,000 clones, around 81% detected once. The germline CDR1 and CDR2 sequences are GTSNPN and SVGIG (reference sequence). This CDR3 is 16 amino acids long. Trimming pared 0 bases from V and 8 bases from J, leaving 19 bases between. Sequences were obtained from peripheral blood. This sequence joins TRBV30 and TRBJ1-4; D remains ambiguous. This clonotype was sampled from a man between 50 and 59 years old who had recovered from COVID-19. The DNA of the CDR3 is TGTGCCTGGAGTGTAGGCCGGCAAGTCCACGGGGAAAAACTGTTTTTT. Protein product: CAWSVGRQVHGEKLFF.